This is a list of T cell receptor beta chains from one sample in a study of cytomegalovirus exposure and HLA in healthy donors. The protocol was immunoSEQ multiplex PCR, while the TCRdb copy is restricted to in-frame clones and leaves out a portion. Among tens of thousands of clones, roughly 81% were seen once, and the ten largest hold around 5.6%. Input material: PBMCs. These receptors originate from a woman aged 18-30 years in good health and CMV-seropositive. The CDR3 runs from the conserved cysteine through the conserved F or W. Each record gives: V gene, J gene, D gene, clone size, CDR3 DNA, CDR3 protein. A D gene is named only where the DNA matches it firmly. Clone size is not always given. Where it is, it says once, few, many or a class for expanded clones.

TRBV5-4	TRBJ2-5	.	.	TGTGCCAGCAGTTACCAAGGAGCGGGCCAAGAGACCCAGTACTTC	CASSYQGAGQETQYF
TRBV12-2	TRBJ2-7	.	.	TGTGCAAGTCGCGTGGGGGGCCCAGCGGGGCGGACAACCTACGAGCAGTACTTC	CASRVGGPAGRTTYEQYF
TRBV5-1	TRBJ1-3	TRBD1	once	TGCGCCAGCAGCTTGGAAGGGGGCGCTGGAAACACCATATATTTT	CASSLEGGAGNTIYF
TRBV11-2	TRBJ2-1	TRBD2	.	TGTGCCAGCAGCTGGACTAGCGGGAGGACCAATGAGCAGTTCTTC	CASSWTSGRTNEQFF
TRBV28	TRBJ2-7	.	.	TGTGCCAGCAGTTTGAGAGGTCTCTCCTACGAGCAGTACTTC	CASSLRGLSYEQYF
TRBV7-9	TRBJ1-5	.	.	TGTGCCAGCAGCTTGAACTCCAATCAGCCCCAGCATTTT	CASSLNSNQPQHF
TRBV19	TRBJ2-5	.	.	TGTGCCAGTAGTATTAGGCGGGGAGAGACCCAGTACTTC	CASSIRRGETQYF
TRBV7-3	TRBJ2-1	.	.	TGTGCCAGCAGCTTATCCGTGGGAGACAATGAGCAGTTCTTC	CASSLSVGDNEQFF
TRBV4-1	TRBJ1-2	TRBD1	.	TGCGCCAGCAGCCAAGATGACAGGGGGGACTATGGCTACACCTTC	CASSQDDRGDYGYTF
TRBV7-8	TRBJ2-7	.	.	TGTGCCAGCAGCTTAGGCCCGAATCAGGGGATCTCCTACGAGCAGTACTTC	CASSLGPNQGISYEQYF